A single sample gave rise to the 10 T cell receptor beta chains below, sequenced in a study of blood T cell repertoires in COVID-19. Measured with immunoSEQ multiplex PCR; TCRdb has only the in-frame clones, and not every one. The table lists about 140,000 clones, roughly 88% of them singletons. The sequenced material came from peripheral blood. These receptors all stem from a man aged 55-75 years with active or convalescent COVID-19.

The chain joins TRBV6-5 to TRBJ1-1; 8 positions agree with TRBD1. The CDR3 extends over 16 amino acids. Germline V gene data show CDR1 as MNHEY and CDR2 as SVGAGI. V was pared by 2 bases and J by 0 bases, with 5 bases of the junction left unmatched. CDR3 DNA sequence: TGTGCCAGCAGTTACCATGCGACAGGGGTGAACACTGAAGCTTTCTTT. It translates to CASSYHATGVNTEAFF.

This clone was seen a single time. The chain couples TRBV6-6 to TRBJ1-5; 9 bases align to TRBD1. The CDR3 is made up of 15 amino acids. V gave up 5 bases and J gave up 6 bases; unmatched junction bases: 8. From germline, CDR1 is MNHNY and CDR2 SVGAGI (reference sequence). CDR3 residues: CASSPQGARGQPQHF. CDR3 DNA: TGTGCCAGCAGTCCACAGGGGGCGCGAGGTCAGCCCCAGCATTTT.

The chain carries TRBV6-5 and TRBJ2-1; 13 bases line up with TRBD2. There are 16 residues in the CDR3. The germline CDR1 and CDR2 sequences are MNHEY and SVGAGI. V was clipped by 2 bases and J by 4 bases; unmatched bases: 2. The chain's CDR3 is CASSYTGLAGYNEQFF. In nucleotides, the CDR3 is TGTGCCAGCAGTTACACGGGACTAGCGGGGTACAATGAGCAGTTCTTC.

The V gene is TRBV18, the J gene TRBJ2-7; D is ambiguous. Germline assignment: CDR1 KGHSH and CDR2 LQKENI. The CDR3 totals 17 residues. Trimming removed 0 bases at V and 0 bases at J, with 15 bases between. CDR3 sequence: CASSPPLIPPGSYEQYV. In DNA form, the CDR3 reads TGTGCCAGCTCACCACCTTTGATCCCCCCCGGCTCCTACGAGCAGTACGTC.

The chain joins TRBV19 to TRBJ1-1, with 7 bases that match TRBD1. V gave up 3 bases and J gave up 2 bases; unmatched junction bases: 6. This CDR3 is built from 15 residues. CDR1 and CDR2 from the germline V gene are LNHDA and SQIVND (reference sequence). Written as DNA, the CDR3 is TGTGCCAGTAGTATTACCGGACAGGATAACACTGAAGCTTTCTTT. This codes for CASSITGQDNTEAFF.

The chain couples TRBV25-1 to TRBJ2-1; D perhaps matches TRBD2 (6 bases). Looked up from germline, CDR1 is MGHDK and CDR2 is SYGVNS. The V end lost 6 bases, the J end lost 7 bases, and 16 bases lay between the germline ends. The CDR3 totals 14 residues. CDR3 residues: CASRAEGSANEQFF. CDR3 sequence (DNA): TGTGCCAGCAGAGCGGAGGGCAGCGCGAATGAGCAGTTCTTC.

The genes are TRBV27 and TRBJ1-2, with a weak D call TRBD1 (6 bases). V lost 4 bases to trimming and J lost 0 bases, with 15 bases between them. Germline V lookup: CDR1 MNHEY, CDR2 SMNVEV (reference sequence). This CDR3 contains 16 residues. The CDR3 DNA sequence: TGTGCCAGCAGTTGGATCGGGACACCAACTAACTATGGCTACACCTTC. Amino acid sequence: CASSWIGTPTNYGYTF.

About this clone: The same CDR3 arises from other DNA sequences in this sample as well. The chain has TRBV5-1 and TRBJ2-7; TRBD1 might be the D (6 bases). The CDR3 totals 12 residues. Between the trimmed V and J ends, which lost 4 bases and 3 bases, there was a span of 8 bases. Per germline, CDR1 SGHRS and CDR2 YFSETQ. In nucleotides, the CDR3 is TGCGCCAGCAGCCTACAGGGCTACGAGCAGTACTTC. As protein: CASSLQGYEQYF.

This clone has only one observation. The chain combines TRBV27 with TRBJ2-3, with a possible D match to TRBD2 (6 bases). The V gene's germline CDR1 is MNHEY and CDR2 SMNVEV (reference sequence). The CDR3 is made up of 15 amino acids. The V end lost 2 bases, the J end lost 0 bases, and 9 bases lay between the germline ends. The CDR3 is CASSLRAGSTDTQYF. In DNA form, the CDR3 reads TGTGCCAGCAGTTTACGGGCGGGGAGCACAGATACGCAGTATTTT.

The rearrangement uses TRBV9 and TRBJ1-1; the match to TRBD1 covers 7 bases. J was trimmed by 0 bases and V by 3 bases; bases with no gene match: 8. This CDR3 has 16 residues. The germline V gene has CDR1 SGDLS and CDR2 YYNGEE. CDR3 protein: CASSATPGQLNTEAFF. The CDR3 DNA reads TGTGCCAGCAGCGCCACACCGGGACAGCTGAACACTGAAGCTTTCTTT.